One sample yielded the 10 T cell receptor beta chains listed below, sequenced in a study of Graves' ophthalmopathy and Graves' hyperthyroidism. RNA served as the template for amplifying TCR beta CDR3 regions. Second-round multiplex PCR came after first-round RT-PCR with HTBI primers. TCRdb reprocessed the multiplex PCR reads with MiXCR, giving one entry per CDR3 protein. Here the sample spans about 420,000 distinct CDR3 sequences, about 21% being singletons. Source material: peripheral blood. The receptor set was obtained from a woman aged 18-29 years with stable Graves' hyperthyroidism.

As DNA, the CDR3 is TGTGCCAGCAGTGAACGCGTCCGGGTTACTAACACTGAAGCTTTCTTT. Translation gives CASSERVRVTNTEAFF. The chain recombines TRBV2 with TRBJ1-1; no firm D call. CDR3 length: 16 residues. CDR1 SNHLY and CDR2 FYNNEI come from the germline V gene. The V gene lost 2 bases and the J gene lost 2 bases, with 15 bases spanning the gap.

This clonotype was recorded at least ten times. The chain couples TRBV25-1 to TRBJ2-6; TRBD1 matches 8 bases. Germline V gene sequence: CDR1 MGHDK, CDR2 SYGVNS. With V trimmed by 3 bases and J by 2 bases, 9 bases remained unmatched. This CDR3 comprises 18 residues. CDR3 region: CASSDRAQDRAGANVLTF. The CDR3 region has the DNA TGTGCCAGCAGTGATCGCGCCCAGGACAGGGCTGGGGCCAACGTCCTGACTTTC.

This clonotype was detected many times. A much more abundant neighbour one base away suggests this may be a read error. This chain uses TRBV27 with TRBJ2-5; TRBD2 matches at 14 bases. The CDR3 extends over 15 amino acids. The V gene's germline CDR1 is MNHEY and CDR2 SMNVEV (reference sequence). CDR3 in DNA: TGTGCCAGCTGGACTAGCGGGAGGTTCCAAGAGACCAAGTACTTC. Protein product: CASWTSGRFQETKYF.

In nucleotides, the CDR3 is TGTGCCAGCAGGGAATGGACAGGGTGGACCGGGGAGCTGTTTTTT. Its translation: CASREWTGWTGELFF. V and J are TRBV12-3 or TRBV12-4 and TRBJ2-2, with 8 nucleotides matching TRBD1. V dropped 6 bases and J dropped 5; count of bases not matched to a gene: 8. This CDR3 spans 15 amino acids.

Note on this clonotype: A much larger clone lies a single base off, so this may be a read error. The chain employs TRBV15 and TRBJ2-2; TRBD2 is a possible D gene (5 bases). The CDR3 consists of 17 residues. CDR1 and CDR2 from the germline V gene are LNHNV and YYDKDF (reference sequence). The CDR3 region has the DNA TGTGCCACCAGCAGAGAGGGTGAGACCCAACACACCGGGGAGCTGTTGTTT. Residues: CATSREGETQHTGELLF.

The chain carries TRBV6-1 and TRBJ2-2; no clear D gene. The V end lost 6 bases, the J end lost 2 bases, and 16 bases lay between the germline ends. The CDR3 covers 16 residues. CDR1 and CDR2 (germline): MNHNS, SASEGT. CDR3 nucleotides: TGTGCCAGCAGCACCCTGCAGAACTCAAACACCGGGGAGCTGTTTTTT. It translates to CASSTLQNSNTGELFF.

This clonotype has at least ten counts. This sequence joins TRBV7-8 and TRBJ2-3; D remains unclear. Germline CDR1 is SGHVS and CDR2 is FQNEAQ. CDR3 length: 16 amino acids. Trimming stripped 5 bases from V and 0 bases from J, with 15 bases between. CDR3 amino acids: CASSILAATSTDTQYF. For the CDR3, the DNA is TGTGCCAGCAGCATACTCGCGGCCACTAGCACAGATACGCAGTATTTT.

This clonotype was picked up many times. The chain links TRBV7-9 to TRBJ1-1, with a tentative D call TRBD1 (5 bases). This CDR3 region has 15 residues. Germline CDR1 reads SEHNR; CDR2 reads FQNEAQ (reference sequence). Deletions cut 0 bases from V and 0 bases from J, with 8 bases between. For the CDR3, the DNA is TGTGCCAGCAGCTTAGCCCAGGGCTTGAACACTGAAGCTTTCTTT. This codes for CASSLAQGLNTEAFF.

This clonotype was picked up many times. V and J are TRBV15 and TRBJ1-2, with D unresolved. CDR1 and CDR2 from the germline V gene are LNHNV and YYDKDF (reference sequence). Trimming stripped 0 bases from V and 5 bases from J, with 4 bases between. This CDR3 comprises 12 residues. CDR3 sequence: CATSRDQYGYTF. The CDR3 bases are TGTGCCACCAGCAGAGATCAATATGGCTACACCTTC.

At least ten counts were recorded for this clonotype. The chain is built from TRBV29-1 and TRBJ2-7; 7 bases align to TRBD1. There are 13 residues in the CDR3. The germline gives CDR1 SQVTM, CDR2 ANQGSEA. The V gene end was trimmed by 4 bases and the J gene end by 3 bases; junction bases not matched to a gene: 6. The CDR3 region is CSVGGTALYEQYF. In nucleotides, the CDR3 is TGCAGCGTTGGAGGGACAGCCCTCTACGAGCAGTACTTC.